This T cell receptor beta chain was recorded in a study of graft-versus-host responses after intestinal transplantation. Whole-study context: For around 3 years after anti-thymocyte globulin induction, all recipients took tacrolimus and steroids.

Generated by immunoSEQ multiplex PCR, the TCRdb table keeps only in-frame clones and is missing some. The repertoire holds some 130,000 clones, with over 85% as singletons. The CDR3 consists of 13 residues. CDR1 is LNHDA and CDR2 is SQIVND in the germline V gene (reference sequence). Germline trimming cut 6 bases from V and 8 bases from J; bases unmatched to any gene: 8. This clone was recorded once. Its antigen is currently unknown. General observations from the study: Marrow from the recipient contained GvH clones, some of which had appeared first in ileum or blood.

The source material was unstimulated CD4+ T cells sorted from spleen or lymph node cells, sampled before intestinal transplant. The receptor comes from a human donor who received an intestinal transplant. This chain joins TRBV19 and TRBJ1-2; TRBD1 matches 8 bases. Here the CDR3 reads CASSTQGGLGYTF. CDR3 DNA: TGTGCCAGTAGCACACAGGGGGGTCTGGGCTACACCTTC.